Shown below are 21 T cell receptor beta chains from a single sample sequenced in a study of cytomegalovirus exposure and HLA in healthy donors. Produced via immunoSEQ multiplex PCR; TCRdb's table is partial and in-frame only. The table has about 300,000 clones, approximately 87% seen once. The specimen was PBMCs. These receptors were collected from a young woman in good health and CMV-seronegative.

The DNA of the CDR3 is TGTGCCAGTAGTTTGACTAGCGGCTACAATGAGCAGTTCTTC. Its protein is CASSLTSGYNEQFF. V is TRBV19 and J is TRBJ2-1, with 9 bases that match TRBD2. Trimming took 5 bases from V and 3 from J; bases not matched to a gene: 2. Germline V gene lookup returns CDR1 LNHDA and CDR2 SQIVND (reference sequence). The CDR3 is made up of 14 amino acids.

J is TRBJ1-2 and V is TRBV5-4; D is possibly TRBD1 (6 bases). Germline V gene lookup returns CDR1 SGHNT and CDR2 YYREEE (reference sequence). The CDR3 has 13 amino acids. The ends were cut back, 1 base at V and 5 bases at J, with 9 bases in the middle. The CDR3 region is CASSLNRDYGYTF. CDR3 sequence (DNA): TGTGCCAGCAGCTTGAACAGGGATTATGGCTACACCTTC.

The V call is TRBV7-2, the J call TRBJ2-5; TRBD2 matches 7 bases. The germline CDR1 and CDR2 sequences are SGHTA and FQGNSA. With 5 bases clipped from V and 0 bases from J, the junction kept 15 bases outside the gene matches. This CDR3 contains 18 residues. The CDR3 DNA is TGTGCCAGCAGCCCTGCTATCGTGGGACTACCTTACCAAGAGACCCAGTACTTC. Translation gives CASSPAIVGLPYQETQYF.

The J gene is TRBJ2-6, the V gene TRBV10-3; 8 bases map to TRBD1. This CDR3 is 20 amino acids long. Per the germline V gene, CDR1 is ENHRY and CDR2 is SYGVKD. The trim removed 1 base at V and 3 bases at J, leaving 14 bases unmatched. The CDR3 nucleotides are TGTGCCATCAGTGAGTTTTTACTGACAGGGGAAGCGGATGGGGCCAACGTCCTGACTTTC. Protein product: CAISEFLLTGEADGANVLTF.

This chain uses TRBV27 with TRBJ2-3; TRBD2 might be the D (6 bases). This CDR3 is 14 amino acids long. The germline V and J ends were trimmed by 3 bases and 6 bases, with 13 bases remaining between them. The germline CDR1 and CDR2 sequences are MNHEY and SMNVEV (reference sequence). The CDR3 sequence is CASSFRQAGDTQYF. In DNA form, the CDR3 reads TGTGCCAGCAGTTTTAGGCAAGCGGGCGATACGCAGTATTTT.

The DNA for the CDR3 is TGTGCCAGCAGTTTGGGGGAGGGCGTCTACACCTTC. This gives the protein CASSLGEGVYTF. The V call is TRBV28, the J call TRBJ1-2; TRBD1 is a possible D gene (5 bases). This CDR3 comprises 12 residues. Trimming pared 3 bases from V and 10 bases from J, leaving 12 bases between. Per germline, CDR1 MDHEN and CDR2 SYDVKM.

This clone was counted a single time. CDR3 sequence reads: CASSLSDRANEQYF. CDR3 nucleotide sequence: TGTGCCAGCAGCCTCTCGGACAGGGCCAACGAGCAGTACTTC. The gene calls are TRBV11-1 and TRBJ2-7; TRBD1 matches at 8 bases. Germline V gene sequence: CDR1 SGHAT, CDR2 FQDESV (reference sequence). This CDR3 contains 14 residues. V lost 5 bases, J lost 5 bases, and 8 bases stayed unmatched.

The genes are TRBV6-1 and TRBJ2-1, with a possible D match to TRBD2 (7 bases). The CDR3 is 15 residues long. Trimming left V 1 base short and J 7 bases short, with 14 bases between. The V gene's germline CDR1 is MNHNS and CDR2 SASEGT. The CDR3 DNA follows: TGTGCCAGCAGTGAAGGGGGGGGGCGGTCGAATGAGCAGTTCTTC. Translating it yields CASSEGGGRSNEQFF.

The rearrangement joins TRBV19 to TRBJ2-7; D not resolved. V lost 3 bases, J lost 0 bases, and 9 bases lay in between. Germline CDR1 and CDR2: LNHDA and SQIVND (reference sequence). This CDR3 has 14 amino acids. CDR3 in DNA: TGTGCCAGTAGTATGAAACCGAGCTCCTACGAGCAGTACTTC. Protein product: CASSMKPSSYEQYF.

The chain joins TRBV29-1 to TRBJ1-1; D is undetermined. From germline, CDR1 is SQVTM and CDR2 ANQGSEA. The CDR3 covers 12 residues. V lost 3 bases and J 1 base, leaving 6 bases between the germline ends. DNA for the CDR3: TGCAGCGTTGAGACAAGGAACACTGAAGCTTTCTTT. This codes for CSVETRNTEAFF.

V gene TRBV5-8 combines with J gene TRBJ2-7; 11 positions match TRBD2. The germline V gene encodes CDR1 SGHTS and CDR2 YDEGEE. The CDR3 covers 15 residues. V dropped 4 bases and J dropped 2; count of bases not matched to a gene: 5. For the CDR3, the DNA is TGTGCCAGCAGCCAAGGGACTAGCGGAACCTACGAGCAGTACTTC. Its translation: CASSQGTSGTYEQYF.

The V gene is TRBV27, the J gene TRBJ2-7; TRBD2 matches at 12 bases. CDR1 and CDR2 from the germline V gene are MNHEY and SMNVEV (reference sequence). The CDR3 contains 14 residues. The junction had 4 bases not matched to a gene; V was cut back by 4 bases and J by 6 bases. CDR3 bases: TGTGCCAGCAGTTCTAGCGGGAGGGCCTCCGAGCAGTACTTC. This codes for CASSSSGRASEQYF.

The chain is built from TRBV9 and TRBJ1-2; weak D call: TRBD1 (5 bases). Per germline, CDR1 SGDLS and CDR2 YYNGEE. There are 16 residues in the CDR3. V lost 4 bases and J lost 5, with 21 bases in between. This CDR3 reads CASSRDSKGYSYGYTF. The DNA of the CDR3 is TGTGCCAGCAGCCGGGACTCTAAGGGGTACTCGTATGGCTACACCTTC. The full variable domain, completed using reference TRBV9 and TRBJ1-2, is DSGVTQTPKHLITATGQRVTLRCSPRSGDLSVYWYQQSLDQGLQFLIQYYNGEERAKGNILERFSAQQFPDLHSELNLSSLELGDSALYFCASSRDSKGYSYGYTFGSGTRLTVV.

CDR3 in amino acids: CASSARETQYF. CDR3 in DNA: TGTGCCAGCAGCGCACGGGAGACCCAGTACTTC. The chain combines TRBV6-1 with TRBJ2-5, with D unresolved. Trimming left V 6 bases short and J 5 bases short, with 7 bases between. This CDR3 region has 11 residues. Germline loops: CDR1 MNHNS, CDR2 SASEGT.

The chain has TRBV18 and TRBJ2-2; 14 bases agree with TRBD2. Germline lookup yields CDR1 KGHSH and CDR2 LQKENI. The CDR3 length is 18 residues. The trim removed 3 bases at V and 1 base at J, leaving 4 bases unmatched. The CDR3 here is CASSPHGLAGGNTGELFF. The CDR3 nucleotides are TGTGCCAGCTCACCCCACGGACTAGCGGGAGGGAACACCGGGGAGCTGTTTTTT.

The rearrangement links TRBV25-1 to TRBJ2-1; TRBD2 matches at 10 bases. V lost 4 bases, J lost 3 bases, and 9 bases stayed unmatched. The germline V gene encodes CDR1 MGHDK and CDR2 SYGVNS. The CDR3 extends over 17 amino acids. The CDR3 region has the DNA TGTGCCAGCAGTGGTATACTAGCGGGGAAAATCTACAATGAGCAGTTCTTC. Its translation is CASSGILAGKIYNEQFF. Using reference TRBV25-1 and TRBJ2-1 for the parts outside the CDR3, the full variable domain is EADIYQTPRYLVIGTGKKITLECSQTMGHDKMYWYQQDPGMELHLIHYSYGVNSTEKGDLSSESTVSRIRTEHFPLTLESARPSHTSQYLCASSGILAGKIYNEQFFGPGTRLTVL.

J is TRBJ1-6 and V is TRBV23-1; TRBD1 agrees at 7 bases. TRBV23-1 is treated as an ORF (open reading frame) with a function not yet certain. This CDR3 comprises 14 residues. With 4 bases clipped from V and 9 bases from J, the junction kept 6 bases outside the gene matches. The CDR3 region has the DNA TGCGCCAGCAGTCGGGGAACAGGGGCTTCACCCCTCCACTTT. Translating gives CASSRGTGASPLHF.

The chain couples TRBV5-1 to TRBJ2-7, with a weak D call TRBD2 (6 bases). The V end was cut by 0 bases, the J end by 3 bases, with 13 bases between. This CDR3 is 15 amino acids long. Germline CDR1 is SGHRS and CDR2 is YFSETQ. The CDR3 loop is CASSLELAPNYEQYF. In DNA, the CDR3 is TGCGCCAGCAGCTTGGAACTAGCACCCAACTACGAGCAGTACTTC.

The V gene is TRBV21-1, the J gene TRBJ1-2; the table gives TRBD1 as D, unverified against the DNA. TRBV21-1 is termed a pseudogene. The CDR3 is 13 residues long. The CDR3 nucleotides read TGTGCCAACGGGGGACAGGTCCTCCTGGTGGACACCTTC. Its protein is CANGGQVLLVDTF.

V and J are TRBV7-6 and TRBJ1-1; D gene ambiguous. The V end was cut by 6 bases, the J end by 4 bases, with 12 bases between. CDR3 length: 13 residues. Germline lookup yields CDR1 SGHVS and CDR2 FNYEAQ. As DNA, the CDR3 is TGTGCCAGCAGAGTAGGAGTTGGCACTGAAGCTTTCTTT. Its protein product is CASRVGVGTEAFF.

The chain couples TRBV18 to TRBJ2-7, with a tentative D call TRBD1 (6 bases). The CDR3 runs to 13 residues. The V gene's germline CDR1 is KGHSH and CDR2 LQKENI. V was pared by 8 bases and J by 6 bases, with 17 bases between. The CDR3 sequence: CASAGLPGAEQYF. The CDR3, as DNA: TGTGCCAGCGCCGGACTGCCAGGGGCCGAGCAGTACTTC. Complete variable domain (other parts from reference TRBV18 and TRBJ2-7): NAGVMQNPRHLVRRRGQEARLRCSPMKGHSHVYWYRQLPEEGLKFMVYLQKENIIDESGMPKERFSAEFPKEGPSILRIQQVVRGDSAAYFCASAGLPGAEQYFGPGTRLTVT.